The 30 T cell receptor beta chains listed next were all sequenced from one sample in a study of blood T cells in healthy people across ages. The authors ran a second PCR of roughly 7 to 11 cycles using a sample-barcoded 5' primer and a J-beta primer mix. One entry per CDR3 protein, called by TCRdb with MiXCR from the 5' RACE reads. The sample contains about 760,000 distinct CDR3 sequences, around 25% of which appear only once. This sample was also put to use in a study of T cells of mothers and their children.

Sequenced material: blood. Every receptor here comes from a boy under 18 in good health.

The table lists this clonotype with a few counts. Compared with germline, one end of the junction differs, possibly owing to a read error. The chain has TRBV7-7 and TRBJ2-7, with 12 positions matching TRBD2. CDR1 and CDR2 (germline): SSHAT, FNYEAQ (reference sequence). This CDR3 is 16 amino acids long. The CDR3 loop is CASSGNLAGGPWEQYF. The CDR3 DNA sequence: TGTGCTAGCAGCGGGAACCTAGCGGGAGGGCCATGGGAGCAGTACTTC.

This clonotype has a handful of counts. The chain recombines TRBV7-2 with TRBJ2-5; D is perhaps TRBD2 (6 bases). The CDR3 is 15 residues long. Germline V gene data show CDR1 as SGHTA and CDR2 as FQGNSA. Trimming pared 1 base from V and 2 bases from J, leaving 11 bases between. The CDR3 nucleotides are TGTGCCAGCAGCTTAGGGGCGGGATCACAAGAGACCCAGTACTTC. Its protein product is CASSLGAGSQETQYF.

The rearrangement links TRBV28 to TRBJ1-4; D uncertain. The CDR3 runs to 14 residues. The germline gives CDR1 MDHEN, CDR2 SYDVKM. Trimming shortened V by 6 bases and J by 7 bases, and 15 bases separated the two germline ends. The CDR3 nucleotides read TGTGCCAGCAGGGGAACCCTAGATGGTGAAAAACTGTTTTTT. Encoded protein: CASRGTLDGEKLFF.

The CDR3 is CASKGASSYNEQFF. The CDR3 DNA reads TGCGCCAGCAAAGGGGCGAGCTCCTACAATGAGCAGTTCTTC. J is TRBJ2-1 and V is TRBV5-1; D is possibly TRBD1 (5 bases). V lost 6 bases, J lost 0 bases, and 10 bases lay in between. Germline CDR1 reads SGHRS; CDR2 reads YFSETQ. This CDR3 has 14 amino acids.

As regards this clonotype: At one boundary the junction diverges from the germline segment, which might be a read error. For the CDR3, the DNA is TGTGCCAGCAGTCCGACTACTAGCTCCCAAGAGACCCAGTGCTTC. It specifies CASSPTTSSQETQCF. The V gene is TRBV12-3 or TRBV12-4, the J gene TRBJ2-5, with D possibly being TRBD2 (6 bases). The CDR3 spans 15 residues.

The V gene is TRBV6-1, the J gene TRBJ2-7, with 7 bases aligning to TRBD1. Germline CDR1 and CDR2: MNHNS and SASEGT. V trimming: 6 bases; J trimming: 3 bases; junction bases outside the gene matches: 14. The CDR3 has 16 residues. The chain's CDR3 is CASSKLGTEIGYEQYF. DNA of the CDR3: TGTGCCAGCAGCAAACTTGGGACAGAAATTGGCTACGAGCAGTACTTC.

The chain recombines TRBV7-9 with TRBJ2-5; tentative D call: TRBD1 (5 bases). The CDR3 is 18 residues long. V shed 2 bases and J shed 0 bases, with 19 bases lying between them. Germline loops: CDR1 SEHNR, CDR2 FQNEAQ (reference sequence). Here the CDR3 reads CASSLIPPAGSYQETQYF. The CDR3 DNA follows: TGTGCCAGCAGCTTAATCCCCCCGGCAGGGTCCTACCAAGAGACCCAGTACTTC.

Points on this clonotype: One junction end does not reproduce the germline sequence, and a read error may be involved. The V gene is TRBV12-3 or TRBV12-4, the J gene TRBJ2-4, with 10 positions matching TRBD1. The length of the CDR3 is 16 residues. The chain's CDR3 is CASSGTGVLAKNIRYF. The DNA for the CDR3 is TGTGCCAGCAGTGGGACAGGGGTTTTAGCCAAAAACATTCGGTACTTC.

This clonotype was counted between two and nine times. The chain has TRBV7-2 and TRBJ1-2; the match to TRBD1 covers 9 bases. The CDR3 consists of 14 residues. Germline CDR1 reads SGHTA; CDR2 reads FQGNSA. The trim removed 5 bases at V and 8 bases at J, leaving 9 bases unmatched. CDR3 protein: CASSVRDRVNGYTF. CDR3 DNA: TGTGCCAGCAGCGTCCGGGACAGGGTAAACGGCTACACCTTC.

The gene calls are TRBV12-3 or TRBV12-4 and TRBJ2-5; TRBD1 is a possible D gene (5 bases). The CDR3 is 14 amino acids. Deletions cut 7 bases from V and 2 bases from J, with 14 bases between. CDR3 DNA sequence: TGTGCCAGCAAGCTACCAGGGAATCAAGAGACCCAGTACTTC. It codes for CASKLPGNQETQYF.

This CDR3 reads CSVGVGGEGEKLFF. In nucleotides, the CDR3 is TGCAGCGTTGGGGTCGGGGGTGAAGGTGAAAAACTGTTTTTT. The chain couples TRBV29-1 to TRBJ1-4; D is perhaps TRBD1 (5 bases). In germline, CDR1 is SQVTM, CDR2 ANQGSEA. The CDR3 length is 14 residues. The V end lost 4 bases, the J end lost 7 bases, and 16 bases lay between the germline ends.

The chain links TRBV6-2 or TRBV6-3 to TRBJ2-2; 8 bases fit TRBD2. The germline CDR1 and CDR2 sequences are MNHEY and SVGEGT. Trimming at V came to 6 bases and at J to 4 bases, leaving 13 bases not matched to a gene. The length of the CDR3 is 17 residues. As DNA, the CDR3 is TGTGCCAGCAGCCTCCCGCGGGGGGCCTCGGGCACCGGGGAGCTGTTTTTT. Translation gives CASSLPRGASGTGELFF.

The chain has TRBV2 and TRBJ2-5; 10 bases are a match to TRBD2. CDR3 size: 16 residues. V was clipped by 8 bases and J by 2 bases; unmatched bases: 11. The germline V gene encodes CDR1 SNHLY and CDR2 FYNNEI. CDR3: CASGPPTSGVQETQYF. CDR3 sequence (DNA): TGTGCCAGCGGCCCCCCCACTAGCGGGGTGCAAGAGACCCAGTACTTC.

V gene TRBV5-1 combines with J gene TRBJ1-1, with D unclear. The V gene lost 4 bases and the J gene lost 5 bases, with 21 bases spanning the gap. Per germline, CDR1 SGHRS and CDR2 YFSETQ. The CDR3 covers 16 residues. In DNA form, the CDR3 reads TGCGCCAGCAGCCCGAGAGCCCCAGGTAGTAGGACTGAAGCTTTCTTT. It encodes CASSPRAPGSRTEAFF.

The rearrangement links TRBV20-1 to TRBJ1-3; D call uncertain. The ends were cut back, 1 base at V and 2 bases at J, with 21 bases in the middle. CDR3 size: 18 residues. Germline V lookup: CDR1 DFQATT, CDR2 SNEGSKA (reference sequence). The CDR3 region is CSARVPVQPNLAGNTIYF. DNA for the CDR3: TGCAGTGCTAGAGTCCCGGTACAGCCAAACCTGGCTGGAAACACCATATATTTT.

The rearrangement links TRBV7-9 to TRBJ2-5; 12 nucleotides agree with TRBD2. Germline CDR1 and CDR2: SEHNR and FQNEAQ (reference sequence). This CDR3 is built from 16 residues. V trimming: 5 bases; J trimming: 5 bases; junction bases outside the gene matches: 9. CDR3 residues: CASSILAGGDLETQYF. The CDR3, as DNA: TGTGCCAGCAGCATACTAGCGGGGGGAGACCTGGAGACCCAGTACTTC.

The sample holds a few counts of this clonotype. The chain joins TRBV5-5 to TRBJ2-1; D possibly uses TRBD1 or TRBD2 (6 bases each). The CDR3 is 13 amino acids. The germline V gene encodes CDR1 SGHKS and CDR2 YYEKEE (reference sequence). V was trimmed by 0 bases and J by 14 bases, leaving 15 bases between them. CDR3: CASSLEGGTSEFF. CDR3 nucleotide sequence: TGTGCCAGCAGCTTGGAAGGAGGGACATCTGAGTTCTTC.

CDR3 coding DNA: TGTGCCAGCACCCGACGAGGGGGCGCTCCCTACGAGCAGTACTTC. This encodes CASTRRGGAPYEQYF. The genes are TRBV25-1 and TRBJ2-5; 7 bases agree with TRBD1. TRBJ2-7 explains the end of the DNA better; the J call may be wrong. The CDR3 is 15 amino acids. Germline assignment: CDR1 MGHDK and CDR2 SYGVNS.

This rearrangement joins TRBV5-1 to TRBJ2-1; possibly TRBD1 for D (5 bases). V was cut by 4 bases and J by 0 bases, with 8 bases left in between. This CDR3 contains 14 residues. Germline lookup yields CDR1 SGHRS and CDR2 YFSETQ. CDR3 nucleotide sequence: TGCGCCAGCAGCGAGGACACCTCCTACAATGAGCAGTTCTTC. Translated, it gives CASSEDTSYNEQFF.

The chain recombines TRBV15 with TRBJ2-7, with 7 positions matching TRBD2. Germline lookup yields CDR1 LNHNV and CDR2 YYDKDF (reference sequence). The CDR3 covers 14 residues. V dropped 3 bases and J dropped 2; count of bases not matched to a gene: 4. CDR3 DNA sequence: TGTGCCACCAGCAGTCCGGGGAGGGCCTACGAGCAGTACTTC. Amino acid sequence: CATSSPGRAYEQYF.

There are a few counts of this clonotype. The rearrangement uses TRBV4-3 and TRBJ1-1, with TRBD1 as a possible D gene (6 bases). The CDR3 has 15 residues. V lost 0 bases and J lost 1, with 9 bases in between. The germline CDR1 and CDR2 sequences are LGHNA and YSLEER. The CDR3 reads CASSQDPRGNTEAFF. In DNA, the CDR3 is TGCGCCAGCAGCCAAGACCCCAGGGGGAACACTGAAGCTTTCTTT.

The genes are TRBV20-1 and TRBJ2-5, with 8 bases fitting TRBD1. V lost 6 bases to trimming and J lost 5 bases; unmatched junction nucleotides: 8. This CDR3 spans 13 amino acids. The germline V gene has CDR1 DFQATT and CDR2 SNEGSKA (reference sequence). The CDR3 loop reads CSAPRTGRETQYF. CDR3 nucleotides: TGCAGTGCACCGAGGACAGGGCGGGAGACCCAGTACTTC.

The rearrangement links TRBV29-1 to TRBJ2-2; tentatively, D is TRBD1 or TRBD2 (6 bases each). V lost 7 bases and J 5 bases, leaving 14 bases between the germline ends. CDR1 is SQVTM and CDR2 is ANQGSEA in the germline V gene. CDR3 size: 13 residues. The CDR3 region is CSAHGGRTGELFF. The CDR3 DNA reads TGCAGCGCGCATGGGGGGCGAACCGGGGAGCTGTTTTTT.

This clonotype was seen a handful of times. V usage is TRBV11-2 and J usage is TRBJ2-1; tentative D call: TRBD2 (5 bases). Gene TRBJ2-5 matches the end of the DNA better, so the J call may be wrong. This CDR3 has 13 amino acids. CDR1 SGHAT and CDR2 FQNNGV come from the germline V gene. The CDR3 loop is CASSAPGSETQYF. The CDR3 nucleotides are TGTGCCAGCAGCGCCCCGGGATCGGAGACCCAGTACTTC.

The genes are TRBV29-1 and TRBJ2-1; 7 bases map to TRBD2. Germline values: CDR1 SQVTM, CDR2 ANQGSEA. The CDR3 runs to 14 residues. Trimming took 3 bases from V and 5 from J; bases not matched to a gene: 7. The CDR3 DNA follows: TGCAGCGTTGAGGGGCCAGCGGGGCACAATGAGCAGTTCTTC. It yields the protein CSVEGPAGHNEQFF.

This sequence joins TRBV6-2 or TRBV6-3 and TRBJ2-3, with D possibly matching TRBD2 (5 bases). The ends were cut back, 2 bases at V and 4 bases at J, with 13 bases in the middle. Germline V gene sequence: CDR1 MNHEY, CDR2 SVGEGT. This CDR3 region has 15 residues. CDR3 nucleotides: TGTGCCAGCAGTTACAACAGCGGAGGCCCAGATACGCAGTATTTT. Translating gives CASSYNSGGPDTQYF.

This clonotype was seen many times. The V and J genes are TRBV7-6 and TRBJ2-3; TRBD2 agrees at 11 bases. Germline V gene data show CDR1 as SGHVS and CDR2 as FNYEAQ. The CDR3 has 15 residues. The J segment lost 1 base and the V segment lost 3 bases, leaving 0 bases of the junction unmatched. CDR3 DNA sequence: TGTGCCAGCAGCTTTAGCGGGGGGGGCACAGATACGCAGTATTTT. This gives the protein CASSFSGGGTDTQYF.

This clonotype was seen more than once but under ten times. V and J are TRBV20-1 and TRBJ1-2; 8 nucleotides align to TRBD1. Germline assignment: CDR1 DFQATT and CDR2 SNEGSKA (reference sequence). V was pared by 6 bases and J by 7 bases, with 7 bases of the junction left unmatched. The CDR3 totals 12 residues. The DNA of the CDR3 is TGCAGTGCGCCCCCAGGGGGCGGTGGCTACACCTTC. It yields the protein CSAPPGGGGYTF.

This chain uses TRBV29-1 with TRBJ2-7; D may be TRBD2 (6 bases). The CDR3 loop spans 17 amino acids. Germline CDR1 reads SQVTM; CDR2 reads ANQGSEA. The V end lost 4 bases, the J end lost 2 bases, and 24 bases lay between the germline ends. CDR3 sequence (DNA): TGCAGCGTTGGGGCCTCCGTCCGGGGGAAGTGGGCCTACGAGCAGTACTTC. It yields the protein CSVGASVRGKWAYEQYF.

The chain uses TRBV7-8 and TRBJ2-6; a possible D gene is TRBD2 (6 bases). This CDR3 is built from 16 residues. The germline gives CDR1 SGHVS, CDR2 FQNEAQ. Trimming removed 4 bases at V and 4 bases at J, with 14 bases between. Here the CDR3 DNA reads TGTGCCAGCAGCTACAGGAGGGTCGCCGGGGCCAACGTCCTGACTTTC. Its translation is CASSYRRVAGANVLTF.